This entry lists 18 T cell receptor beta chains sequenced from one sample in a study of T cells in women clearing cervical HPV infection. Libraries were prepared by immunoSEQ multiplex PCR; TCRdb keeps only in-frame clonotypes and omits some of them. The sample totals about 44,000 clones. Material: blood buffy coat. These receptor sequences come from a woman between 18 and 70 years old with a cervical HPV16 infection that either progressed to CIN3+ or cleared (not recorded which).

In the case of this clone: The sequenced fragment ends 3 residues before the CDR3 boundary, so the rest is inferred from the germline J gene. The chain employs TRBV20-1 and TRBJ2-4; 8 positions agree with TRBD1. Trimming cost V 0 bases and J 0 bases; bases outside gene matches: 7. The CDR3 consists of 17 residues. Per germline, CDR1 DFQATT and CDR2 SNEGSKA (reference sequence). Here the CDR3 reads CSARDPGGARAKNIQYF. The sequenced CDR3 bases are TGCAGTGCTAGAGATCCAGGGGGCGCGAGAGCCAAAAACATT.

As for this clone: Read data end 3 residues before the CDR3 end; the end is taken from the germline J gene. This sequence joins TRBV7-2 and TRBJ1-4; D is unclear. Germline V gene lookup returns CDR1 SGHTA and CDR2 FQGNSA. This CDR3 has 14 amino acids. V lost 5 bases to trimming and J lost 4 bases, with 11 bases between them. Incomplete CDR3 DNA: TGTGCCAGCAGCCGCGGGATGGTTAATGAAAAA. Protein product: CASSRGMVNEK. The complete CDR3 protein is CASSRGMVNEKLFF. Using reference TRBV7-2 and TRBJ1-4 for the parts outside the CDR3, the full variable domain is GAGVSQSPSNKVTEKGKDVELRCDPISGHTALYWYRQSLGQGLEFLIYFQGNSAPDKSGLPSDRFSAERTGGSVSTLTIQRTQQEDSAVYLCASSRGMVNEKLFFGSGTQLSVL.

As to this clone: The read comes to an end 3 residues before the CDR3 does, leaving the germline J gene to fill in the end. The chain is built from TRBV19 and TRBJ2-5; TRBD2 aligns across 10 bases. With V trimmed by 3 bases and J by 4 bases, 14 bases remained unmatched. This CDR3 comprises 18 residues. Germline V lookup: CDR1 LNHDA, CDR2 SQIVND (reference sequence). CDR3 DNA (partial): TGTGCCAGTAGTATCGGTGGTTCGGCTAGCGGGAGAGGAGAGACC. It specifies CASSIGGSASGRGET. The full CDR3 sequence reads CASSIGGSASGRGETQYF. Filled out from reference TRBV19 and TRBJ2-5, the complete variable domain reads DGGITQSPKYLFRKEGQNVTLSCEQNLNHDAMYWYRQDPGQGLRLIYYSQIVNDFQKGDIAEGYSVSREKKESFPLTVTSAQKNPTAFYLCASSIGGSASGRGETQYFGPGTRLLVL.

Notes on this clone: Read data end 3 residues before the CDR3 end; the end is taken from the germline J gene. V and J are TRBV7-2 and TRBJ2-2; TRBD2 might be the D (6 bases). Trimming stripped 0 bases from V and 3 bases from J, with 11 bases between. The germline CDR1 and CDR2 sequences are SGHTA and FQGNSA. CDR3 length: 16 residues. Here the CDR3 reads CASSLAGGEYTGELFF. The covered CDR3 bases are TGTGCCAGCAGCTTAGCCGGGGGAGAGTACACCGGGGAG.

To note about this clone: The read comes to an end 3 residues before the CDR3 does, leaving the germline J gene to fill in the end. The rearrangement uses TRBV16 and TRBJ1-5; D unclear. The CDR3 is 13 residues long. With 0 bases removed from V and 7 bases from J, the gap between germline ends came to 7 bases. Germline CDR1 and CDR2: KGHSY and FQNENV. The CDR3 loop is CASSQSAAQPQHF. The DNA read from the CDR3 is TGTGCCAGCAGCCAATCGGCGGCGCAGCCC.

Notes on this clone: From the germline J gene comes the end of the CDR3, since the read stops 3 residues before it. J is TRBJ2-7 and V is TRBV11-2, with 10 bases matching TRBD1. This CDR3 region has 15 residues. The germline V gene has CDR1 SGHAT and CDR2 FQNNGV. V lost 5 bases, J lost 4 bases, and 8 bases stayed unmatched. Incomplete CDR3 DNA: TGTGCCAGCAGCCGGGGGACAGGGGTTTGGTACGAG. Amino acids: CASSRGTGVWYE. The complete CDR3 reads CASSRGTGVWYEQYF.

As to this clone: A read error may account for a junction end that differs from germline. The CDR3 bases that were read are TGTGCCAGCAGGTACTCACTTAGCACTGAA. Translation gives CASRYSLSTE. The CDR3 reads in full as CASRYSLSTEAFF. The genes are TRBV6-2 or TRBV6-3 and TRBJ1-1; D remains unclear. The read falls 3 residues short of the CDR3 end, and the missing part is taken from the germline J gene. Germline V CDR1 and CDR2: MNHEY, SVGEGT. The CDR3 runs to 13 residues.

To note about this clone: The read stops 3 residues short of the end of the CDR3; the missing end is completed from the germline J gene. The V call is TRBV5-1, the J call TRBJ2-1; tentatively, D is TRBD1 (8 bases). V was trimmed by 6 bases and J by 6 bases, leaving 19 bases between them. Germline values: CDR1 SGHRS, CDR2 YFSETQ. The CDR3 consists of 15 residues. The CDR3 DNA, read in part, is TGCGCCAGCATCCTGGGGGGGACAGGCCCCAATGAG. Protein sequence: CASILGGTGPNE. The full CDR3 sequence reads CASILGGTGPNEQFF.

For this clone: The CDR3 end is not reached by the read, which stops 3 residues before it; the germline J gene fills it in. The V gene is TRBV5-1, the J gene TRBJ1-6; 9 bases agree with TRBD1. Germline CDR1 is SGHRS and CDR2 is YFSETQ. CDR3 length: 14 amino acids. J was trimmed by 8 bases and V by 3 bases; bases with no gene match: 3. CDR3 in amino acids: CASSSTGGDSPLHF. Incomplete CDR3 DNA: TGCGCCAGCAGCTCGACAGGGGGTGATTCACCC.

Points on this clone: The sequence runs out 3 residues before the end of the CDR3; the remainder is reconstructed from the germline J gene. J is TRBJ2-5 and V is TRBV20-1; D is uncertain. V was trimmed by 6 bases and J by 7 bases, leaving 21 bases between them. The CDR3 consists of 14 residues. Germline assignment: CDR1 DFQATT and CDR2 SNEGSKA (reference sequence). CDR3 DNA (partial): TGCAGTGCCTCTACTGTGGGCGCCGTTGGGACC. Translated, it gives CSASTVGAVGT. The entire CDR3 protein is CSASTVGAVGTQYF.

In regard to this clone: The read gets to within 3 residues of the CDR3 end, and the germline J gene fills in the rest. V usage is TRBV7-6 and J usage is TRBJ1-2, with unresolved D. The CDR3 has 15 residues. The germline CDR1 and CDR2 sequences are SGHVS and FNYEAQ. Deletions cut 2 bases from V and 6 bases from J, with 16 bases between. CDR3 DNA, as far as it was read: TGTGCCAGCAGCTTAACTAGGAGGCCTGGGGATGGC. Residues: CASSLTRRPGDG. The complete CDR3 protein is CASSLTRRPGDGYTF.

Of note for this clone: The read falls 3 residues short of the CDR3 end, and the missing part is taken from the germline J gene. The rearrangement links TRBV19 to TRBJ1-2; tentatively, D is TRBD1 (6 bases). The germline V gene encodes CDR1 LNHDA and CDR2 SQIVND (reference sequence). The CDR3 sequence is 15 residues long. CDR3 sequence: CASSIGQGNLNDYTF. The sequenced CDR3 bases are TGTGCCAGTAGTATAGGGCAGGGGAATTTGAACGAC.

Concerning this clone: The observed sequence ends 3 residues before the CDR3 terminus, with the missing tail filled in from the germline J gene. The V and J genes are TRBV5-1 and TRBJ1-3; TRBD1 matches 9 bases. The CDR3 loop spans 15 amino acids. The V segment lost 0 bases and the J segment 4 bases; nucleotides outside the gene matches: 2. Germline V gene sequence: CDR1 SGHRS, CDR2 YFSETQ. The CDR3 spells CASSLETGGGNTIYF. CDR3 DNA (partial): TGCGCCAGCAGCTTGGAGACAGGGGGAGGAAACACC.

Worth noting for this clone: Read sequence stops 3 residues before the CDR3 end, and the germline J gene provides the missing end. V usage is TRBV7-9 and J usage is TRBJ1-5; 8 bases agree with TRBD1. Germline V CDR1 and CDR2: SEHNR, FQNEAQ (reference sequence). The CDR3 is 15 residues long. Unmatched junction bases numbered 6, after V lost 4 bases and J lost 4 bases. CDR3 sequence reads: CASSSGQGGNQPQHF. CDR3 bases read: TGTGCCAGCAGCTCCGGACAGGGTGGGAATCAGCCC.

As concerns this clone: The read ends 3 residues before the CDR3 terminus; that terminus is restored from the germline J gene. The sample carries other DNA sequences with the same CDR3. The chain employs TRBV7-7 and TRBJ1-3; D is unclear. This CDR3 region has 15 residues. V was cut by 1 base and J by 2 bases, with 9 bases left in between. Per the germline V gene, CDR1 is SSHAT and CDR2 is FNYEAQ (reference sequence). The DNA read from the CDR3 is TGTGCCAGCAGCTTAGGGGCAGATACTGGAAACACC. Translation: CASSLGADTGNT. The entire CDR3 protein reads CASSLGADTGNTIYF.

About this clone itself: The read falls 3 residues short of the CDR3 end, and the missing part is taken from the germline J gene. The J gene is TRBJ1-3, the V gene TRBV5-1; 8 bases are shared with TRBD1. This CDR3 region has 15 residues. V gave up 3 bases and J gave up 0 bases; unmatched junction bases: 2. Germline V lookup: CDR1 SGHRS, CDR2 YFSETQ. The CDR3 is CASSSTGGSGNTIYF. The DNA read from the CDR3 is TGCGCCAGCAGCTCCACAGGGGGCTCTGGAAACACC. Complete variable domain (other parts from reference TRBV5-1 and TRBJ1-3): KAGVTQTPRYLIKTRGQQVTLSCSPISGHRSVSWYQQTPGQGLQFLFEYFSETQRNKGNFPGRFSGRQFSNSRSEMNVSTLELGDSALYLCASSSTGGSGNTIYFGEGSWLTVV.

A word on this clone: From the germline J gene comes the end of the CDR3, since the read stops 3 residues before it. J is TRBJ2-4 and V is TRBV7-2; unclear D gene. Per the germline V gene, CDR1 is SGHTA and CDR2 is FQGNSA. Trimming pared 1 base from V and 6 bases from J, leaving 7 bases between. This CDR3 is 13 amino acids long. CDR3 sequence reads: CASSLVAGNIQYF. CDR3 bases read: TGTGCCAGCAGCTTAGTGGCTGGAAACATT.

On this clone: The CDR3 extends 3 residues past the end of the read, so its final part is completed from the germline J gene. The gene calls are TRBV20-1 and TRBJ1-5; 7 bases agree with TRBD1. V was clipped by 3 bases and J by 6 bases; unmatched bases: 11. CDR3 length: 15 amino acids. The germline V gene encodes CDR1 DFQATT and CDR2 SNEGSKA (reference sequence). The CDR3 is CSARDRSSWGQPQHF. Incomplete CDR3 DNA: TGCAGTGCTAGGGACAGGAGTTCATGGGGTCAGCCC.